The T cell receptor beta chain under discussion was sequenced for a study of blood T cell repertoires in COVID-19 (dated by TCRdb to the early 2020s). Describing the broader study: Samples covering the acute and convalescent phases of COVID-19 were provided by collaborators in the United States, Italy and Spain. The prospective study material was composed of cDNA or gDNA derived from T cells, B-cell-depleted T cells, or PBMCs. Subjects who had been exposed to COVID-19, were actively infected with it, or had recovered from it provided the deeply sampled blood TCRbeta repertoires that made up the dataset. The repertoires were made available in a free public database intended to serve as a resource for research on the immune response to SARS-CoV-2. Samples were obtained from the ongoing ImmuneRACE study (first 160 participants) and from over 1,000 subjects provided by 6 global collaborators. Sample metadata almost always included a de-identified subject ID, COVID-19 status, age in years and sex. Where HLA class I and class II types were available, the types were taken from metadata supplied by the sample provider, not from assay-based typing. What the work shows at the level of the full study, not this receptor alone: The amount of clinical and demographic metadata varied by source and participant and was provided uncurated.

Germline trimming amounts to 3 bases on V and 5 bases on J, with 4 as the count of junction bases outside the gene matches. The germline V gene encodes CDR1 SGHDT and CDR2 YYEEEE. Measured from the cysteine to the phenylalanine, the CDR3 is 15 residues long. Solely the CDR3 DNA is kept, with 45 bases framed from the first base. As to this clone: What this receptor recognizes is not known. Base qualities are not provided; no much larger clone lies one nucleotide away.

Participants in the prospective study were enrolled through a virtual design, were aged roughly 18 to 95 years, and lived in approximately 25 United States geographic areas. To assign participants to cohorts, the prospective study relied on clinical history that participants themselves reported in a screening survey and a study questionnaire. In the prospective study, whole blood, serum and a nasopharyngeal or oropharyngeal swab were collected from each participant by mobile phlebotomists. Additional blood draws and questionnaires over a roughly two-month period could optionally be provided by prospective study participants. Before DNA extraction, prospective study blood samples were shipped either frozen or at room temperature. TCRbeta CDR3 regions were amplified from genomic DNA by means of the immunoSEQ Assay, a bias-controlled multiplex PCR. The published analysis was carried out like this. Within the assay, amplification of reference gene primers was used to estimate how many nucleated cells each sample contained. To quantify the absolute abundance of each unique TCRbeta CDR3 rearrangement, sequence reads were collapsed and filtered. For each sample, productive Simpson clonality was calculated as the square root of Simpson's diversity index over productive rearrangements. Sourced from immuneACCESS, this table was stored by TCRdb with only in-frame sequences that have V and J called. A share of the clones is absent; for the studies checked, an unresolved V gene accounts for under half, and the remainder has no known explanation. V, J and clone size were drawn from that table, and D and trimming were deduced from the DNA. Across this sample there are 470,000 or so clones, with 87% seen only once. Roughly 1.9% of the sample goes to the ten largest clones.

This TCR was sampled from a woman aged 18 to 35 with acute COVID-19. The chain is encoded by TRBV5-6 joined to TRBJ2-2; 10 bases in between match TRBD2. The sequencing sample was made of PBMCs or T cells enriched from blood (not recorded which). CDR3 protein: CASSYGTSETGELFF. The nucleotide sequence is TGTGCCAGCAGCTACGGGACTAGCGAGACCGGGGAGCTGTTTTTT.